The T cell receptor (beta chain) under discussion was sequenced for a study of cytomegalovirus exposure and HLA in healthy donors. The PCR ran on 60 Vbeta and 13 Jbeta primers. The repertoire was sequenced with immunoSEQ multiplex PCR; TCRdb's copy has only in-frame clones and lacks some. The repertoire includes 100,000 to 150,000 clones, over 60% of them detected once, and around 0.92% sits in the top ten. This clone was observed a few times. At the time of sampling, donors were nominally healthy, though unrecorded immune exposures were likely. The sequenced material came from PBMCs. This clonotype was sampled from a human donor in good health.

The CDR3 region has the DNA TGCGCCAGCAGCCAAATCCCGACAGGGGGGAACACTGAAGCTTTCTTT. Amino acid sequence: CASSQIPTGGNTEAFF. This chain joins TRBV5-1 and TRBJ1-1; 9 nucleotides line up with TRBD1. V shed 4 bases and J 1 base; nucleotides not matched to a gene: 8. The CDR3 has 16 amino acids. From germline, CDR1 is SGHRS and CDR2 YFSETQ.